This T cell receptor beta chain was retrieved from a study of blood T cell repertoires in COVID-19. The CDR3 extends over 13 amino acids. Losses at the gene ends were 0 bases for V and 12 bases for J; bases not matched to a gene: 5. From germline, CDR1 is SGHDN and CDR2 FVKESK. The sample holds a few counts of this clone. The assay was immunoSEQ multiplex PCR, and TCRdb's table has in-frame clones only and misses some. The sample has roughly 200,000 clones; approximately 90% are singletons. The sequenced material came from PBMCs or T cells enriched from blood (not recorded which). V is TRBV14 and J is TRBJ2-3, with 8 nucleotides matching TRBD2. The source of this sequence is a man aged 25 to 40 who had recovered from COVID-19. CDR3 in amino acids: CASSQDMAGGQYF. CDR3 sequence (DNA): TGTGCCAGCAGCCAAGATATGGCGGGGGGCCAGTATTTT.